This TCR beta chain stems from a study of T cell changes during pregnancy in multiple sclerosis. With 5 bases removed from V and 0 bases from J, the gap between germline ends came to 8 bases. The CDR3 has 15 residues. Germline CDR1 is MNHNS and CDR2 is SASEGT. This clone was counted between two and nine times. The repertoire was sequenced with immunoSEQ multiplex PCR; TCRdb's copy has only in-frame clones and lacks some. The table includes tens of thousands of clones, approximately 94% detected once. The receptor was isolated from a female donor with multiple sclerosis, enrolled in a pregnancy study. The rearrangement joins TRBV6-1 to TRBJ2-6; maybe TRBD1 (5 bases). The specimen was peripheral blood, collected in the third trimester of pregnancy. The CDR3 loop is CASSTGASGANVLTF. CDR3 nucleotides: TGTGCCAGCAGTACAGGTGCCTCTGGGGCCAACGTCCTGACTTTC.